These 6 T cell receptor beta chains came from one sample sequenced in a study of blood T cell repertoires in COVID-19. The repertoire was sequenced with immunoSEQ multiplex PCR; TCRdb's copy has only in-frame clones and lacks some. Of more than 150,000 clones listed, approximately 80% are singletons. The sequencing sample was made of PBMCs or T cells enriched from blood (not recorded which). The source of these receptors is a man aged 45-65 years who had recovered from COVID-19.

The chain couples TRBV27 to TRBJ1-1, with a possible D match to TRBD1 (5 bases). V dropped 5 bases and J dropped 11 bases, with 30 bases sitting between them. CDR1 and CDR2 from the germline V gene are MNHEY and SMNVEV (reference sequence). CDR3 length: 17 amino acids. CDR3 protein: CASSLTRPGTRSFVAFF. CDR3 coding DNA: TGTGCCAGCAGTCTTACACGGCCCGGGACTCGCTCGTTTGTGGCTTTCTTT.

This chain uses TRBV6-4 with TRBJ2-2, with 12 bases that match TRBD2. The junction had 0 bases not matched to a gene; V was cut back by 0 bases and J by 4 bases. Looked up from germline, CDR1 is MRHNA and CDR2 is SNTAGT. The CDR3 extends over 16 amino acids. CDR3 nucleotides: TGTGCCAGCAGTGACTCGACTAGCGGGGGCACCGGGGAGCTGTTTTTT. Translating it yields CASSDSTSGGTGELFF.

V is TRBV6-5 and J is TRBJ2-1; tentative D call: TRBD2 (6 bases). The V gene lost 7 bases and the J gene lost 6 bases, with 19 bases spanning the gap. Germline V gene sequence: CDR1 MNHEY, CDR2 SVGAGI. The CDR3 has 15 amino acids. The CDR3 DNA sequence: TGTGCCAGCACCCCCGGCGGGATCCTTGGCAATGAGCAGTTCTTC. This encodes CASTPGGILGNEQFF.

This chain joins TRBV28 and TRBJ1-3; D possibly corresponds to TRBD1 (6 bases). Germline CDR1 reads MDHEN; CDR2 reads SYDVKM. CDR3 length: 17 residues. V was clipped by 3 bases and J by 0 bases, with 15 bases between them. The DNA of the CDR3 is TGTGCCAGCAGTTTTGGGGGGGGCTACCTCTCTGGAAACACCATATATTTT. Translated: CASSFGGGYLSGNTIYF.

V is TRBV6-4 and J is TRBJ2-2, with D hard to call. This CDR3 has 15 residues. Germline-derived CDR1 and CDR2 are MRHNA and SNTAGT. The V gene lost 1 base and the J gene lost 3 bases, with 9 bases spanning the gap. The DNA for the CDR3 is TGTGCCAGCAGTGACTGGTTGCGGTACACCGGGGAGCTGTTTTTT. It is translated as CASSDWLRYTGELFF.

The chain combines TRBV14 with TRBJ2-7; a weak D match, TRBD2 (6 bases). The CDR3 has 17 amino acids. V was clipped by 1 base and J by 2 bases, with 18 bases between them. Germline CDR1 reads SGHDN; CDR2 reads FVKESK. This CDR3 reads CASSQGPGVGRTYEQYF. The DNA of the CDR3 is TGTGCCAGCAGCCAAGGTCCGGGAGTAGGCCGCACCTACGAGCAGTACTTC.